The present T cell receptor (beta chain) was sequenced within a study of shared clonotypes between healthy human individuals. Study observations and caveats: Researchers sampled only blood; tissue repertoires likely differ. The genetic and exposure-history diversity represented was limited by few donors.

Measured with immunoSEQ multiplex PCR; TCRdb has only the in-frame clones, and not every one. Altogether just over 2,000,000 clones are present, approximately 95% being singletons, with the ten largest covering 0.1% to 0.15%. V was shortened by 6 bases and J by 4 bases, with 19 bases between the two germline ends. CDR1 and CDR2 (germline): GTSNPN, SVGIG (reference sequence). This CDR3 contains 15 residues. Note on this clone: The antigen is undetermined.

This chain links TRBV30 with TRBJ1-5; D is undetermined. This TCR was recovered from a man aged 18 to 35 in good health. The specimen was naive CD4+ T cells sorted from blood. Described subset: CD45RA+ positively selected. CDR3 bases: TGTGCCTGTTCTATGGGTTCCGGTCGAAATCAGCCCCAGCATTTT. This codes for CACSMGSGRNQPQHF. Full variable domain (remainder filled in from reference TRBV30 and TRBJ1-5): SQTIHQWPATLVQPVGSPLSLECTVEGTSNPNLYWYRQAAGRGLQLLFYSVGIGQISSEVPQNLSASRPQDRQFILSSKKLLLSDSGFYLCACSMGSGRNQPQHFGDGTRLSIL.